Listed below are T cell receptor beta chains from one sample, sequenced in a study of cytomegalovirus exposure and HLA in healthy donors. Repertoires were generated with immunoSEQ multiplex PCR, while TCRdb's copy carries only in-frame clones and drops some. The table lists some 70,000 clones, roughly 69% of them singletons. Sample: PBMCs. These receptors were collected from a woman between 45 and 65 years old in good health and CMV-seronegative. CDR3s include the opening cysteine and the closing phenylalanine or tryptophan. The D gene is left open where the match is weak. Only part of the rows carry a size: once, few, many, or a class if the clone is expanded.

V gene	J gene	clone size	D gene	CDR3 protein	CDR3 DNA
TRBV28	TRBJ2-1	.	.	CASSLGGSDNEQFF	TGTGCCAGCAGTTTAGGAGGGAGCGACAATGAGCAGTTCTTC
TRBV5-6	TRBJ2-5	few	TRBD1	CASSLTAGGETQYF	TGTGCCAGCAGCTTGACGGCAGGGGGCGAGACCCAGTACTTC
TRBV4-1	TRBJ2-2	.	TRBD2	CASSQFTSGSAGELFF	TGCGCCAGCAGCCAATTCACTAGCGGGAGTGCCGGGGAGCTGTTTTTT
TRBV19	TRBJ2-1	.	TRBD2	CASSTKGLAGGNEQFF	TGTGCCAGTAGTACCAAAGGACTAGCGGGAGGCAATGAGCAGTTCTTC
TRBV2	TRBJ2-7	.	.	CASSEVGQSPYEQYF	TGTGCCAGCAGTGAAGTAGGACAGTCCCCCTACGAGCAGTACTTC
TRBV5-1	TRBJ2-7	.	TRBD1	CASSLAPDRGQYEQYF	TGCGCCAGCAGCTTGGCCCCCGACAGGGGGCAATACGAGCAGTACTTC
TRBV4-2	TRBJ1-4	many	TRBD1	CASSQATGGGEKLFF	TGTGCCAGCAGCCAAGCGACAGGGGGCGGTGAAAAACTGTTTTTT
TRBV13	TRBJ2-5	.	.	CASSLGRRGTQYF	TGTGCCAGCAGCTTAGGAAGGAGGGGGACCCAGTACTTC
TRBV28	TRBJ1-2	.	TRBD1	CASSSPGTGGAGYGYTF	TGTGCCAGCAGTTCACCCGGGACAGGGGGCGCGGGCTATGGCTACACCTTC
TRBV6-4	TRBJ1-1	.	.	CASARQVDTEAFF	TGTGCCAGCGCCAGGCAGGTGGACACTGAAGCTTTCTTT
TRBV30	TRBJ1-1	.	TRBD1	CAWRTGGVGDTEAFF	TGTGCCTGGAGGACAGGGGGCGTTGGAGACACTGAAGCTTTCTTT
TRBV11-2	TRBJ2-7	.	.	CASSLVGGVYEQYF	TGTGCCAGCAGCTTAGTTGGCGGTGTCTACGAGCAGTACTTC
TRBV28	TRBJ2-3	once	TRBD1	CALGTGGTDTQYF	TGTGCCCTGGGCACAGGGGGAACAGATACGCAGTATTTT
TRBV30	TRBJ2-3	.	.	CAWSKGDTQYF	TGTGCCTGGAGTAAGGGGGATACGCAGTATTTT
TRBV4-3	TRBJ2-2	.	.	CASSDLQAGRGTGELFF	TGCGCCAGCAGCGACCTCCAAGCGGGCCGGGGGACCGGGGAGCTGTTTTTT
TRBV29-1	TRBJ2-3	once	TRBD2	CSVLGLASTDTQYF	TGCAGCGTACTTGGACTAGCTAGCACAGATACGCAGTATTTT
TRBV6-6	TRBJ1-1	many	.	CASGPSGGFTEAFF	TGTGCCAGCGGTCCTTCGGGGGGCTTCACTGAAGCTTTCTTT
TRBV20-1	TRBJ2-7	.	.	CSASDGDEQYF	TGCAGTGCTTCGGACGGGGACGAGCAGTACTTC
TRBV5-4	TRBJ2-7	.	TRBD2	CASSLKLAGGPIEQYF	TGTGCCAGCAGCTTGAAGCTAGCGGGAGGGCCGATCGAGCAGTACTTC
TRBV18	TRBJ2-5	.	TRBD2	CASSPRRLAGDETQYF	TGTGCCAGCTCACCACGACGACTAGCGGGTGATGAGACCCAGTACTTC
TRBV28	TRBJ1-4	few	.	CASSLTATNEKLFF	TGTGCCAGCAGTTTAACAGCAACTAATGAAAAACTGTTTTTT
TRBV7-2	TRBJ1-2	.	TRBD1	CASSNLGQGFRRGYTF	TGTGCCAGCAGCAACCTGGGACAGGGGTTTCGTCGGGGCTACACCTTC
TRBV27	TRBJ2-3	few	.	CASSLLVSGDTDTQYF	TGTGCCAGCAGTTTATTGGTTTCCGGTGATACAGATACGCAGTATTTT
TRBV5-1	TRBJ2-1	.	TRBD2	CASIGSGSFFNEQFF	TGCGCCAGCATCGGAAGCGGGAGTTTCTTCAATGAGCAGTTCTTC
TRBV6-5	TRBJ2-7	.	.	CASSGGPTFSYEQYF	TGTGCCAGCAGCGGAGGACCGACGTTCTCCTACGAGCAGTACTTC
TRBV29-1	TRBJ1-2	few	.	CSVEGQHYGYTF	TGCAGCGTTGAAGGACAGCACTATGGCTACACCTTC
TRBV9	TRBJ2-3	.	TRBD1	CASSVGQVSTDTQYF	TGTGCCAGCAGCGTCGGACAGGTTAGCACAGATACGCAGTATTTT
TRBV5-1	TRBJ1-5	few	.	CASSLQGGNQPQHF	TGCGCCAGCAGCTTACAGGGTGGAAATCAGCCCCAGCATTTT
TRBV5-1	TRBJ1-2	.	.	CASSPGQSSGYGYTF	TGCGCCAGCAGCCCTGGACAGAGTTCGGGCTATGGCTACACCTTC
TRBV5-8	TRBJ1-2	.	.	CASSGPSRYGYTF	TGTGCCAGCAGCGGGCCCAGTCGCTATGGCTACACCTTC
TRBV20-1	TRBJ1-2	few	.	CSARDSGGYTF	TGCAGTGCTAGAGATTCGGGGGGCTACACCTTC
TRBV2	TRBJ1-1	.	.	CASSDREKYTEAFF	TGTGCCAGCAGTGACCGGGAGAAGTACACTGAAGCTTTCTTT
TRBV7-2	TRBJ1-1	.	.	CASSYPAAGTEAFF	TGTGCCAGCAGCTACCCAGCTGCGGGCACTGAAGCTTTCTTT
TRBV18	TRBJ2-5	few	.	CASQRGPGGQETQYF	TGTGCCAGCCAGAGAGGGCCAGGGGGGCAAGAGACCCAGTACTTC
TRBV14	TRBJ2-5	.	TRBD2	CASSQGLAGTETQYF	TGTGCCAGCAGCCAAGGACTAGCGGGAACAGAGACCCAGTACTTC
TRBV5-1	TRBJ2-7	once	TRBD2	CASSYSGRMDEQYF	TGCGCCAGCAGCTATAGCGGGAGGATGGACGAGCAGTACTTC
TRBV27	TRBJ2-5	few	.	CASSLSSGLQETQYF	TGTGCCAGCAGTTTATCGAGCGGGCTCCAAGAGACCCAGTACTTC
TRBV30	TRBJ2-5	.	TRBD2	CAWSVRLAGGYHQETQYF	TGTGCCTGGAGTGTACGGCTAGCGGGAGGGTACCACCAAGAGACCCAGTACTTC
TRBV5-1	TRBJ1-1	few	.	CASSLASGGSNTEAFF	TGCGCCAGCAGCTTGGCCTCGGGGGGCTCGAACACTGAAGCTTTCTTT
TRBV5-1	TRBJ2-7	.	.	CASSREVPRVEQYF	TGCGCCAGCAGCCGCGAGGTCCCTCGGGTTGAGCAGTACTTC
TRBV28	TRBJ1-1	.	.	CASSFGGRRSTEAFF	TGTGCCAGCAGTTTTGGGGGCCGCCGATCCACTGAAGCTTTCTTT
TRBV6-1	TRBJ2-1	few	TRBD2	CASSDFAGVVNNEQFF	TGTGCCAGCAGTGATTTCGCGGGAGTAGTCAACAATGAGCAGTTCTTC
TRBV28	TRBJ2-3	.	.	CASSFQGSDTQYF	TGTGCCAGCAGTTTTCAGGGCTCAGATACGCAGTATTTT
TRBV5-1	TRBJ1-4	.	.	CASSRQASTNEKLFF	TGCGCCAGCAGCCGACAGGCCTCAACTAATGAAAAACTGTTTTTT
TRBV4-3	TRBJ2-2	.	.	CASSHPTGTGELFF	TGCGCCAGCAGCCACCCTACAGGGACCGGGGAGCTGTTTTTT
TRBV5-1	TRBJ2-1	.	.	CASSLEDIWNQFF	TGCGCCAGCAGCTTGGAGGACATTTGGAATCAGTTCTTC
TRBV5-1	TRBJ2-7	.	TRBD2	CASGRLAGSSYEQYF	TGCGCCAGCGGGAGGCTAGCGGGATCGTCCTACGAGCAGTACTTC
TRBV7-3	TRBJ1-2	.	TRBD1	CASSPLGQGAANGYTF	TGTGCCAGCAGCCCCCTGGGACAGGGGGCGGCGAATGGCTACACCTTC
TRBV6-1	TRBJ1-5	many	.	CASSENSLGNQPQHF	TGTGCCAGCAGTGAAAACAGTTTGGGCAATCAGCCCCAGCATTTT
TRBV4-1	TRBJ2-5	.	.	CASSQSAGEEDWETQYF	TGCGCCAGCAGCCAATCCGCGGGTGAGGAGGACTGGGAGACCCAGTACTTC
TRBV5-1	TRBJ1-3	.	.	CASGGTSGNTIYF	TGCGCCAGCGGGGGGACCTCTGGAAACACCATATATTTT
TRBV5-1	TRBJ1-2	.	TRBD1	CASSFVGQGFGYTF	TGCGCCAGCAGCTTCGTGGGACAGGGGTTTGGCTACACCTTC
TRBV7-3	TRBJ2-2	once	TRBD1	CASNKQGSGELFF	TGTGCCAGCAACAAACAGGGGTCCGGGGAGCTGTTTTTT
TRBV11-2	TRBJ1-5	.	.	CASSLLGQPQHF	TGTGCCAGCAGCTTATTGGGCCAGCCCCAGCATTTT
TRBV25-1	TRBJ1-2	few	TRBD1	CASSSSGTGYLNGYTF	TGTGCCAGCAGCTCCTCCGGGACAGGGTATCTTAATGGCTACACCTTC
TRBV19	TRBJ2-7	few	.	CASSIRAGLYEQYF	TGTGCCAGTAGTATTAGGGCAGGGCTCTACGAGCAGTACTTC
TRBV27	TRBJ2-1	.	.	CASSLGRDNEQFF	TGTGCCAGCAGTTTAGGGCGCGACAATGAGCAGTTCTTC
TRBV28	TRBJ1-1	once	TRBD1	CASSLWTGGISNTEAFF	TGTGCCAGCAGTTTATGGACAGGGGGTATATCGAACACTGAAGCTTTCTTT
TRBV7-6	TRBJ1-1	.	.	CASSKQGWTEAFF	TGTGCCAGCAGCAAACAGGGTTGGACTGAAGCTTTCTTT